This T cell receptor (beta chain) was found in a study of T cells in Graves' hyperthyroidism and ophthalmopathy. V lost 2 bases to trimming and J lost 4 bases; unmatched junction nucleotides: 2. Germline loops: CDR1 DFQATT, CDR2 SNEGSKA (reference sequence). This CDR3 has 13 amino acids. This clonotype showed up just a few times. TCR beta CDR3 regions were amplified from RNA transcripts. The HTBI primer set was used in a first-round RT-PCR of the TCR CDR3. Each CDR3 protein gets one entry after TCRdb re-called the multiplex PCR reads with MiXCR. The table shows about 570,000 distinct CDR3 sequences, with 12% to 15% occurring only once.

The receptor comes from a woman in her 40s with Graves' hyperthyroidism. The V call is TRBV20-1, the J call TRBJ2-5; 9 bases align to TRBD2. The material sequenced was blood. For the CDR3, the DNA is TGCAGTGCTAGACTAGCGGGACCAGAGACCCAGTACTTC. It translates to CSARLAGPETQYF.